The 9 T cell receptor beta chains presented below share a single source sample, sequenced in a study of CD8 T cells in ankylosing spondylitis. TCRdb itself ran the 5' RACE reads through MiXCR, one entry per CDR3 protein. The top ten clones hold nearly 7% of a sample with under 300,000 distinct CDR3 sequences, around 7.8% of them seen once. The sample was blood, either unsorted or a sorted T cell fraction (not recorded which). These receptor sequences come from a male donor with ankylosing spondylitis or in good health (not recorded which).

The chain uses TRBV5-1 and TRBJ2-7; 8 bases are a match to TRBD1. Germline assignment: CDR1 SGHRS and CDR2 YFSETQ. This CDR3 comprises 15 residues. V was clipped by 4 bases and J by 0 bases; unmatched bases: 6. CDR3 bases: TGCGCCAGCAGCCCTGACAGGGGTGCCTCCTACGAGCAGTACTTC. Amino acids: CASSPDRGASYEQYF.

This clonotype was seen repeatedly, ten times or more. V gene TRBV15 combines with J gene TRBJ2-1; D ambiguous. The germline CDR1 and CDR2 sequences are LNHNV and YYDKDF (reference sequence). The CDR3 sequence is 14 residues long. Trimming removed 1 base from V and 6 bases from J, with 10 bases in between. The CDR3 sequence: CATSRVASSNEQFF. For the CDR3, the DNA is TGTGCCACCAGCAGAGTGGCTAGTTCCAATGAGCAGTTCTTC.

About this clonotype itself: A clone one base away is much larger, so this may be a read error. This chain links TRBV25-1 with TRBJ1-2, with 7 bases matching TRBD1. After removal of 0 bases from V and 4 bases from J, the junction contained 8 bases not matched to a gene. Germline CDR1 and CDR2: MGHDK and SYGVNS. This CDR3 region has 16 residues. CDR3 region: CASSEYYLGGGYGYTF. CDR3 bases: TGTGCCAGCAGTGAATATTACTTAGGGGGCGGCTATGGCTACACCTTC.

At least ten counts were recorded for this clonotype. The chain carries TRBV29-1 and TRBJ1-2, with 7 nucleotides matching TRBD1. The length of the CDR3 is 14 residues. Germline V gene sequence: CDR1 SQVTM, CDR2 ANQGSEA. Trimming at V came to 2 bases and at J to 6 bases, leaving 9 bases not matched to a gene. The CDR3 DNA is TGCAGCGTTGAAAAATGGGCAGGGGGAGATGGCTACACCTTC. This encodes CSVEKWAGGDGYTF.

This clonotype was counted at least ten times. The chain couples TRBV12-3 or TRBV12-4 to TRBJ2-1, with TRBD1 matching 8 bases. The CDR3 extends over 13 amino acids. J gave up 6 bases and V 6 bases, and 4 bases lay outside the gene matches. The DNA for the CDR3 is TGTGCCAGCAGACGGACAGGGACCAATGAGCAGTTCTTC. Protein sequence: CASRRTGTNEQFF.

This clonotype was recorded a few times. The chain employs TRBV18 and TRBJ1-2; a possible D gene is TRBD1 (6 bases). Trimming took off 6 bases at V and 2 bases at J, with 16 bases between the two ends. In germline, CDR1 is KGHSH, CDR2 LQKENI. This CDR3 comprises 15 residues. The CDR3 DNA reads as TGTGCCAGCTCCCCCGTCAGGGGAGCGAACTATGGCTACACCTTC. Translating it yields CASSPVRGANYGYTF.

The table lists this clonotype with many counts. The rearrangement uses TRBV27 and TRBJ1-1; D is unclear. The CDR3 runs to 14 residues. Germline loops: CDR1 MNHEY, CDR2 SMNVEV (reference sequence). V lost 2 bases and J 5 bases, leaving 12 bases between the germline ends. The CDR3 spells CASSLMLGRTEAFF. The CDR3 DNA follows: TGTGCCAGCAGTTTAATGCTGGGGAGAACTGAAGCTTTCTTT.

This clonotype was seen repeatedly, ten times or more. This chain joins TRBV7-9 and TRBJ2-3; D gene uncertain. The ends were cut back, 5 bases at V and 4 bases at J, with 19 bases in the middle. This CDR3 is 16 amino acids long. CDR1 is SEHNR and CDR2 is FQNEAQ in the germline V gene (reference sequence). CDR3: CASSPPRAGLPDTQYF. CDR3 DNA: TGTGCCAGCAGCCCCCCTCGGGCAGGCTTACCAGATACGCAGTATTTT.

The CDR3, as DNA: TGTGCCAGCAGCTTGATGGATGAGCAGTTCTTC. This encodes CASSLMDEQFF. V usage is TRBV5-4 and J usage is TRBJ2-1; D ambiguous. This CDR3 is built from 11 residues. Per germline, CDR1 SGHNT and CDR2 YYREEE (reference sequence). The germline V and J ends were trimmed by 1 base and 8 bases, with 4 bases remaining between them.